This T cell receptor (beta chain) was sequenced in a study of T cell responses to AZD1222 COVID-19 vaccine. Libraries were prepared by immunoSEQ multiplex PCR; TCRdb keeps only in-frame clonotypes and omits some of them. The sample includes roughly 120,000 clones, around nine tenths of them seen just once. This TCR derives from an adult in good health. The starting material was peripheral blood, obtained on day 0 of AZD1222 vaccination.

The DNA of the CDR3 is TGTGCCGCTTCTGGAAACACCATATATTTT. Protein: CAASGNTIYF. The gene calls are TRBV24-1 and TRBJ1-3; D gene unclear. The CDR3 loop spans 10 amino acids. The germline V gene encodes CDR1 KGHDR and CDR2 SFDVKD. Trimming removed 12 bases at V and 1 base at J, with 3 bases between.